These 9 T cell receptor beta chains came from one sample sequenced in a study of Graves' ophthalmopathy and Graves' hyperthyroidism. Amplification of TCR beta CDR3 regions used RNA transcripts. First-round RT-PCR employed HTBI primers, with a second-round multiplex PCR after it. Each CDR3 protein is one row after TCRdb ran MiXCR on the multiplex PCR reads. Of almost 750,000 distinct CDR3 sequences listed, 35% to 50% are singletons. The sequenced sample was peripheral blood. These TCRs come from an adult man with Graves' ophthalmopathy.

The genes are TRBV7-9 and TRBJ2-7; the D is unclear. V lost 3 bases and J 6 bases, leaving 18 bases between the germline ends. CDR1 is SEHNR and CDR2 is FQNEAQ in the germline V gene (reference sequence). The CDR3 consists of 15 residues. CDR3 nucleotide sequence: TGTGCCAGCAGCTTGCAGTCTGGGGTTCCCAGCGAGCAGTACTTC. This encodes CASSLQSGVPSEQYF.

In its sample, this clonotype was seen many times. The V and J genes are TRBV7-9 and TRBJ1-5; tentatively, D is TRBD1 (5 bases). Germline CDR1 is SEHNR and CDR2 is FQNEAQ (reference sequence). This CDR3 comprises 13 residues. The germline V and J ends were trimmed by 8 bases and 4 bases, with 12 bases remaining between them. The CDR3 is CASGAGGNQPQHF. The DNA for the CDR3 is TGTGCCAGCGGCGCGGGGGGGAATCAGCCCCAGCATTTT. Using reference TRBV7-9 and TRBJ1-5 for the parts outside the CDR3, the full variable domain is DTGVSQNPRHKITKRGQNVTFRCDPISEHNRLYWYRQTLGQGPEFLTYFQNEAQLEKSRLLSDRFSAERPKGSFSTLEIQRTEQGDSAMYLCASGAGGNQPQHFGDGTRLSIL.

This clonotype was counted many times. The chain uses TRBV25-1 and TRBJ1-2; D remains unclear. Trimming took 3 bases from V and 3 from J, leaving 11 bases between them. The CDR3 has 14 amino acids. Germline CDR1 is MGHDK and CDR2 is SYGVNS. The DNA of the CDR3 is TGTGCCAGCAGTGAGTCTCGGACCCACTATGGCTACACCTTC. Protein product: CASSESRTHYGYTF.

The table lists this clonotype with many counts. The chain combines TRBV2 with TRBJ1-5; D gene ambiguous. The CDR3 is made up of 12 amino acids. Germline values: CDR1 SNHLY, CDR2 FYNNEI. V lost 5 bases, J lost 13 bases, and 15 bases lay in between. CDR3 region: CASSRTLDGQHF. DNA for the CDR3: TGTGCCAGCAGTCGTACTCTGGACGGTCAGCATTTT.

This clonotype was observed many times. The chain recombines TRBV7-2 with TRBJ2-7; D may correspond to TRBD1 or TRBD2 (5 bases each). The CDR3 extends over 13 amino acids. Looked up from germline, CDR1 is SGHTA and CDR2 is FQGNSA. Trimming removed 5 bases from V and 3 bases from J, with 11 bases in between. CDR3 in amino acids: CASSILGDYEQYF. In nucleotides, the CDR3 is TGTGCCAGCAGCATCCTGGGGGACTACGAGCAGTACTTC.

There are a few counts of this clonotype. The chain uses TRBV4-3 and TRBJ2-7, with 7 nucleotides matching TRBD2. J was trimmed by 5 bases and V by 0 bases; bases with no gene match: 10. Germline CDR1 and CDR2: LGHNA and YSLEER. The CDR3 covers 16 residues. CDR3 bases: TGCGCCAGCAGCCAAGAAGTTGGGAGGGGTTGGGACGAGCAGTACTTC. It is translated as CASSQEVGRGWDEQYF.

This chain joins TRBV5-4 and TRBJ1-2; 7 bases are shared with TRBD1. The germline CDR1 and CDR2 sequences are SGHNT and YYREEE (reference sequence). V was pared by 4 bases and J by 5 bases, with 8 bases of the junction left unmatched. The CDR3 loop spans 14 amino acids. The CDR3 DNA is TGTGCCAGCAGCCCACCCGACAGGGAATATGGCTACACCTTC. It is translated as CASSPPDREYGYTF.

This clonotype came up many times. This chain uses TRBV15 with TRBJ2-7; TRBD1 matches at 7 bases. This CDR3 is built from 14 residues. The V gene end was trimmed by 1 base and the J gene end by 2 bases; junction bases not matched to a gene: 2. Germline values: CDR1 LNHNV, CDR2 YYDKDF (reference sequence). CDR3 nucleotides: TGTGCCACCAGCAGAGTGGGGACAGCCTACGAGCAGTACTTC. This gives the protein CATSRVGTAYEQYF.

In its sample, this clonotype was seen many times. The chain has TRBV5-8 and TRBJ1-2; D may be TRBD1 (6 bases). The V gene lost 4 bases and the J gene lost 3 bases, with 16 bases spanning the gap. This CDR3 contains 15 residues. From germline, CDR1 is SGHTS and CDR2 YDEGEE. The CDR3 spells CASSAINRDDYGYTF. CDR3 DNA: TGTGCCAGCAGCGCTATCAACAGGGACGACTATGGCTACACCTTC.